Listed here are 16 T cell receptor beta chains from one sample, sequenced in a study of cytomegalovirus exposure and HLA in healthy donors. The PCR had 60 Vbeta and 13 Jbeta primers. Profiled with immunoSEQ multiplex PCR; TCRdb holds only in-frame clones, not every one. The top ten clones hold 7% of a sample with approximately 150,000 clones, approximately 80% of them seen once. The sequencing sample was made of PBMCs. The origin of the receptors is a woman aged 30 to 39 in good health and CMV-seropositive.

CDR3 DNA sequence: TGTGCCAGCAGCTTACAGGGATCCACAGATACGCAGTATTTT. Its protein is CASSLQGSTDTQYF. V usage is TRBV11-3 and J usage is TRBJ2-3; D perhaps matches TRBD1 (5 bases). In germline, CDR1 is SGHNT, CDR2 YENEEA. CDR3 length equals 14 residues. V shed 2 bases and J shed 2 bases, with 8 bases lying between them. Together with reference TRBV11-3 and TRBJ2-3, the CDR3 gives the full variable domain: EAGVVQSPRYKIIEKKQPVAFWCNPISGHNTLYWYLQNLGQGPELLIRYENEEAVDDSQLPKDRFSAERLKGVDSTLKIQPAELGDSAVYLCASSLQGSTDTQYFGPGTRLTVL.

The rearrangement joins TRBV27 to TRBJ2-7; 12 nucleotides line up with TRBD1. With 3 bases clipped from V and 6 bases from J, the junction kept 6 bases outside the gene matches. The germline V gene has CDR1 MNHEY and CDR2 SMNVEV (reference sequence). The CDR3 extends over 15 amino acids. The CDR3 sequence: CASSLGTGGFSEQYF. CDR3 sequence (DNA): TGTGCCAGCAGTTTGGGGACAGGGGGCTTTTCCGAGCAGTACTTC.

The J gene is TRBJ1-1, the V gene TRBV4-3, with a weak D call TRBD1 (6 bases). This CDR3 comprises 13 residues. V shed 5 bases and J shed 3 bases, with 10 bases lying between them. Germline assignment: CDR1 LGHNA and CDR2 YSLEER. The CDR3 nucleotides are TGCGCCAGCAGCTTAACAGGGTACACTGAAGCTTTCTTT. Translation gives CASSLTGYTEAFF.

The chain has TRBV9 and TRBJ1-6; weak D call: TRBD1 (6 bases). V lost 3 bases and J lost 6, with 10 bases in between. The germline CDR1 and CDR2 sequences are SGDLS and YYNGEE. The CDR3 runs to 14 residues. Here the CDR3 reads CASSAGQINSPLHF. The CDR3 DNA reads TGTGCCAGCAGCGCAGGACAGATTAATTCACCCCTCCACTTT.

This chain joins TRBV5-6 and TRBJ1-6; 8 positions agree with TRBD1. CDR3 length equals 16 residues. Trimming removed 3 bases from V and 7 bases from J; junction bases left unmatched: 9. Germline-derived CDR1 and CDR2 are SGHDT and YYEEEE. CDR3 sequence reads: CASSWGETGGNSPLHF. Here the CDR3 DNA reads TGTGCCAGCAGCTGGGGGGAAACAGGGGGGAATTCACCCCTCCACTTT.

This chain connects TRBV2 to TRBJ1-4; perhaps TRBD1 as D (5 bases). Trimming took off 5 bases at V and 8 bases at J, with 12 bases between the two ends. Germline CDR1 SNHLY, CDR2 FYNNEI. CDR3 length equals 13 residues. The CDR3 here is CASSNGRGEKLFF. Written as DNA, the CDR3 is TGTGCCAGCAGTAACGGGAGGGGAGAAAAACTGTTTTTT.

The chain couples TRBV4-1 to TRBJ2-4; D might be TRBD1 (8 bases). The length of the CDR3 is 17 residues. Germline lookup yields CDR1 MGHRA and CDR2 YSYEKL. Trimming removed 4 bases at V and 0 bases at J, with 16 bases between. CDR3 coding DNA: TGCGCCAGCAGCCTAGGACAGGGACTATCAGCCAAAAACATTCAGTACTTC. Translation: CASSLGQGLSAKNIQYF.

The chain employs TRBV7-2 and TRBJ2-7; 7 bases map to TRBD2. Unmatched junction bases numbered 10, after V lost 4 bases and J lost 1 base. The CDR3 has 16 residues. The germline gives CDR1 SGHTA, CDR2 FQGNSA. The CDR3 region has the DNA TGTGCCAGCAGCTCGGCTGGGGGGGGATGGTCCTACGAGCAGTACTTC. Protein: CASSSAGGGWSYEQYF. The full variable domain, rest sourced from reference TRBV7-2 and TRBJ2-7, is GAGVSQSPSNKVTEKGKDVELRCDPISGHTALYWYRQSLGQGLEFLIYFQGNSAPDKSGLPSDRFSAERTGGSVSTLTIQRTQQEDSAVYLCASSSAGGGWSYEQYFGPGTRLTVT.

The CDR3 DNA reads as TGTGCCAGCAGCGGGAGGACAGGGAACACTGAAGCTTTCTTT. Encoded protein: CASSGRTGNTEAFF. This sequence joins TRBV7-2 and TRBJ1-1, with TRBD1 identical over 7 bases. The V gene's germline CDR1 is SGHTA and CDR2 FQGNSA. Trimming took 5 bases from V and 1 from J; bases not matched to a gene: 4. The CDR3 has 14 amino acids.

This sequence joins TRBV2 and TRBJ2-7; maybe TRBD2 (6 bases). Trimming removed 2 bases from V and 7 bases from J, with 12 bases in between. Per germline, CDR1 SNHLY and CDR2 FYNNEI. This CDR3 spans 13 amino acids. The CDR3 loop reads CASSETSEGEQYF. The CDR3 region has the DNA TGTGCCAGCAGTGAAACTTCGGAGGGGGAGCAGTACTTC.

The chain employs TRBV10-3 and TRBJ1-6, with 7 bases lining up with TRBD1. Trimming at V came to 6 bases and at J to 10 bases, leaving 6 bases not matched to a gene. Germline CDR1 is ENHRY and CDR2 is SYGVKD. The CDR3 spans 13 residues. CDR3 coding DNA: TGTGCCATCAGAGGACAGGTTCGCTCACCCCTCCACTTT. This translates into CAIRGQVRSPLHF.

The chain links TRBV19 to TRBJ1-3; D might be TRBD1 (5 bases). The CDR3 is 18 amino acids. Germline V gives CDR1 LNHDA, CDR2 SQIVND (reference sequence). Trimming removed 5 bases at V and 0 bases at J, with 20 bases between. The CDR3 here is CASSRKEAGGLSGNTIYF. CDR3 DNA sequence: TGTGCCAGTAGTCGAAAAGAGGCGGGGGGTCTCTCTGGAAACACCATATATTTT.

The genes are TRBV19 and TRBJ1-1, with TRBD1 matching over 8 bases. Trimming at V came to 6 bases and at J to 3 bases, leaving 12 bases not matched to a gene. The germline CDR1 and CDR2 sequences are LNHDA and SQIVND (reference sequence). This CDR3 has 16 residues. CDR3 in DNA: TGTGCCAGTAGCCTCCGGACAGGGACACGGGACACTGAAGCTTTCTTT. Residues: CASSLRTGTRDTEAFF.

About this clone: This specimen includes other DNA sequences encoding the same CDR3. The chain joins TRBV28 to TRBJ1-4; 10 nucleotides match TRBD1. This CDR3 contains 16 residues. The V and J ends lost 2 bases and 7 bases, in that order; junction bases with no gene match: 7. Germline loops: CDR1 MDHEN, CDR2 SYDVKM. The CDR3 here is CASSLGAGTGVEKLFF. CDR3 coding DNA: TGTGCCAGCAGTTTAGGAGCCGGGACAGGGGTTGAAAAACTGTTTTTT.

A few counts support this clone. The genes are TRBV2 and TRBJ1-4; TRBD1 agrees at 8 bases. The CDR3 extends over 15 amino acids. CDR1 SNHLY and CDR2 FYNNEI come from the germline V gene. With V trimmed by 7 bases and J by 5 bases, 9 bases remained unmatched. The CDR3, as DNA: TGTGCCAGCAATTCTCAGGGGGCGGCCAATGAAAAACTGTTTTTT. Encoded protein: CASNSQGAANEKLFF. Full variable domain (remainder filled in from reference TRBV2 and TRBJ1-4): EPEVTQTPSHQVTQMGQEVILRCVPISNHLYFYWYRQILGQKVEFLVSFYNNEISEKSEIFDDQFSVERPDGSNFTLKIRSTKLEDSAMYFCASNSQGAANEKLFFGSGTQLSVL.

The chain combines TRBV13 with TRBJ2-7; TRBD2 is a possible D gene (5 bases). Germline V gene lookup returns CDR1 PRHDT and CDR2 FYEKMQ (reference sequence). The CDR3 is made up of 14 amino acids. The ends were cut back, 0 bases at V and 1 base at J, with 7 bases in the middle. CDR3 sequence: CASSLGGLSYEQYF. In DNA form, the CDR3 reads TGTGCCAGCAGCTTAGGCGGACTGTCCTACGAGCAGTACTTC.